The text below deals with one T cell receptor beta chain. Its antigen is undetermined. This sample is drawn from a study of PD-1 blockade in classical Hodgkin lymphoma. Study-level points and caveats: Significantly greater TCR diversity emerged by C4D1 in CD4+ cells but not CD8+ cells. Repertoire differences lack defined causes, possibly disease activity or prior therapy.

Time point specified: cycle 4 day 1 (C4D1), after 5 to 7 weeks of nivolumab. In every patient, relapse followed autologous stem cell transplantation, while exposure to brentuximab vedotin differed. Purified CD4+ T cells were obtained from thawed PBMCs through magnetic negative selection. Assay: immunoSEQ multiplex PCR; the TCRdb copy retains only in-frame clones and omits some. Found here are about 22,000 clones, 65% to 80% of them singletons; the top ten hold less than 1.5%. V gave up 5 bases and J gave up 0 bases, with 16 bases separating them. Germline V gives CDR1 SQVTM, CDR2 ANQGSEA. The CDR3 extends over 15 amino acids.

This TCR came from a human donor with classical Hodgkin lymphoma. This sample comprised CD4+ T cells from blood, obtained before the fourth cycle of nivolumab. The rearrangement joins TRBV29-1 to TRBJ1-2; D is perhaps TRBD1 (5 bases). The CDR3 bases are TGCAGCGTTCACGATTCAGGGAGGCCTAACTATGGCTACACCTTC. Translation gives CSVHDSGRPNYGYTF.